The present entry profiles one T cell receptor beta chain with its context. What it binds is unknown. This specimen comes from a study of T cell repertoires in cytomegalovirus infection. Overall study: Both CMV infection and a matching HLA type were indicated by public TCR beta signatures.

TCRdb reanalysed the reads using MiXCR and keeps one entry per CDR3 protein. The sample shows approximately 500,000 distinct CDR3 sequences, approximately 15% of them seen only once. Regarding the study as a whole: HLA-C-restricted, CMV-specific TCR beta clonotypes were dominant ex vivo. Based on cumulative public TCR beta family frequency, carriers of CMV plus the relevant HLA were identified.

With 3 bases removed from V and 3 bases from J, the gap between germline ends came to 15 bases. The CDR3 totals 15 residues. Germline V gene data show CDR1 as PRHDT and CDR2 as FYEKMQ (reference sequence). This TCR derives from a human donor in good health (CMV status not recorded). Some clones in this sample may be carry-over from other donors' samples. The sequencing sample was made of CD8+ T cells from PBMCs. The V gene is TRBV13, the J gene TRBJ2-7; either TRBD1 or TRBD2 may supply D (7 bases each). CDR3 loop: CASSFGRGGFYEQYF. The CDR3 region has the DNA TGTGCCAGCAGCTTCGGCAGGGGGGGTTTCTACGAGCAGTACTTC.